A single sample is the source of the 30 T cell receptor beta chains below, sequenced in a study of blood T cell repertoires in COVID-19. Sequencing was performed with immunoSEQ multiplex PCR; in TCRdb, only in-frame clones are kept and a portion is missing. This sample yields roughly 150,000 clones, of which approximately 89% are seen a single time; around 26% belongs to the top ten. Sequencing was performed on peripheral blood. The receptors derive from a human donor in a cohort sampled during active COVID-19.

In DNA, the CDR3 is TGTGCCAGCAGCCCTGGGACTAGCGGGGGGCGGGGGTACAATGAGCAGTTCTTC. Amino acids: CASSPGTSGGRGYNEQFF. V and J are TRBV5-4 and TRBJ2-1; 15 nucleotides match TRBD2. The CDR3 covers 18 residues. Germline CDR1 reads SGHNT; CDR2 reads YYREEE (reference sequence). The J segment lost 4 bases and the V segment lost 4 bases, leaving 9 bases of the junction unmatched.

The chain couples TRBV23-1 to TRBJ1-5; 9 bases match TRBD1. TRBV23-1 has ORF status, its function being uncertain. With V trimmed by 2 bases and J by 1 base, 3 bases remained unmatched. There are 16 residues in the CDR3. The CDR3 bases are TGCGCCAGCAGTCAACTCGGGACAGGGAGCAATCAGCCCCAGCATTTT. Translating gives CASSQLGTGSNQPQHF.

V and J are TRBV30 and TRBJ2-1, with 8 nucleotides matching TRBD1. J was trimmed by 12 bases and V by 5 bases; bases with no gene match: 3. CDR3 length: 10 residues. Germline V gives CDR1 GTSNPN, CDR2 SVGIG (reference sequence). The chain's CDR3 is CAWGQGRQFF. DNA of the CDR3: TGTGCCTGGGGACAGGGTCGGCAGTTCTTC.

The chain recombines TRBV24-1 with TRBJ1-5; 9 nucleotides agree with TRBD1. The CDR3 runs 16 residues. Per the germline V gene, CDR1 is KGHDR and CDR2 is SFDVKD. The J segment lost 1 base and the V segment lost 3 bases, leaving 3 bases of the junction unmatched. As DNA, the CDR3 is TGTGCCACCAGTGATCCGACAGGGGGGAGCAATCAGCCCCAGCATTTT. Translated: CATSDPTGGSNQPQHF.

The V and J genes are TRBV7-2 and TRBJ2-5; TRBD2 matches at 9 bases. Germline V gene sequence: CDR1 SGHTA, CDR2 FQGNSA. This CDR3 spans 18 amino acids. The V segment lost 1 base and the J segment 5 bases; nucleotides outside the gene matches: 14. In DNA, the CDR3 is TGTGCCAGCAGCTTAGTCAGCGGGGGGACTTCGCTCCAGGAGACCCAGTACTTC. Residues: CASSLVSGGTSLQETQYF.

The chain couples TRBV5-4 to TRBJ2-5; TRBD2 matches 15 bases. Germline assignment: CDR1 SGHNT and CDR2 YYREEE (reference sequence). J gave up 2 bases and V 2 bases, and 7 bases lay outside the gene matches. The CDR3 has 18 amino acids. The CDR3, as DNA: TGTGCCAGCAGCTTCCCGGGACTAGCGGGGGGACCTCAAGAGACCCAGTACTTC. Protein: CASSFPGLAGGPQETQYF.

This chain links TRBV5-1 with TRBJ2-2; 7 bases agree with TRBD1. The CDR3 runs 15 residues. V lost 7 bases to trimming and J lost 8 bases; unmatched junction nucleotides: 14. The germline V gene has CDR1 SGHRS and CDR2 YFSETQ. The CDR3 DNA is TGCGCCAGCGGCACCGGGACAGTAGCATCTGGGGAGCTGTTTTTT. This codes for CASGTGTVASGELFF.

J is TRBJ1-2 and V is TRBV2; D is uncertain. The CDR3 has 12 residues. Deletions cut 0 bases from V and 8 bases from J, with 7 bases between. The V gene's germline CDR1 is SNHLY and CDR2 FYNNEI. The CDR3 protein is CASSEAGRGYTF. The CDR3 DNA reads TGTGCCAGCAGTGAAGCGGGGAGAGGCTACACCTTC.

The chain employs TRBV6-5 and TRBJ2-5, with 10 positions matching TRBD1. V shed 7 bases, J shed 4 bases, and the junction held 6 bases outside the gene matches. CDR1 MNHEY and CDR2 SVGAGI come from the germline V gene. CDR3 length: 14 residues. The CDR3: CASMTGGRGETQYF. In nucleotides, the CDR3 is TGTGCCAGCATGACAGGGGGCAGGGGAGAGACCCAGTACTTC.

This chain joins TRBV27 and TRBJ2-2; D gene uncertain. Germline CDR1 and CDR2: MNHEY and SMNVEV (reference sequence). The V end was cut by 6 bases, the J end by 4 bases, with 9 bases between. The CDR3 loop spans 13 amino acids. CDR3 nucleotides: TGTGCCAGCAGCTCCCCCAGCACCGGGGAGCTGTTTTTT. Its protein is CASSSPSTGELFF.

This chain links TRBV2 with TRBJ1-3; D perhaps matches TRBD1 (6 bases). Per the germline V gene, CDR1 is SNHLY and CDR2 is FYNNEI. CDR3 size: 15 residues. Trimming stripped 9 bases from V and 0 bases from J, with 15 bases between. For the CDR3, the DNA is TGTGCCAGTACCATCGACAGGCGCTCTGGAAACACCATATATTTT. This translates into CASTIDRRSGNTIYF.

J is TRBJ1-5 and V is TRBV30; D remains ambiguous. The length of the CDR3 is 13 residues. V was shortened by 1 base and J by 5 bases, with 9 bases between the two germline ends. CDR1 is GTSNPN, CDR2 SVGIG, per germline (reference sequence). CDR3 amino acids: CAWSAAVYQPQHF. DNA for the CDR3: TGTGCCTGGAGTGCTGCAGTCTATCAGCCCCAGCATTTT.

The chain joins TRBV3-1 (or the pseudogene TRBV3-2) to TRBJ2-2, with TRBD2 identical over 14 bases. Germline V gene lookup returns CDR1 LGHDT and CDR2 YNNKEL (reference sequence). V gave up 4 bases and J gave up 5 bases; unmatched junction bases: 9. The CDR3 sequence is 18 residues long. The CDR3, as DNA: TGTGCCAGCAGCCGGTTCGGACTAGCGGGGGGATTTACCGGGGAGCTGTTTTTT. This encodes CASSRFGLAGGFTGELFF.

V is TRBV9 and J is TRBJ2-5, with a tentative D call TRBD1 (6 bases). CDR1 and CDR2 (germline): SGDLS, YYNGEE. The CDR3 covers 14 residues. Between the trimmed V and J ends, which lost 0 bases and 9 bases, there was a span of 15 bases. The chain's CDR3 is CASSVGPAPGAQYF. The DNA of the CDR3 is TGTGCCAGCAGCGTAGGCCCGGCCCCAGGGGCCCAGTACTTC. Full variable domain (missing parts from reference TRBV9 and TRBJ2-5): DSGVTQTPKHLITATGQRVTLRCSPRSGDLSVYWYQQSLDQGLQFLIQYYNGEERAKGNILERFSAQQFPDLHSELNLSSLELGDSALYFCASSVGPAPGAQYFGPGTRLLVL.

The rearrangement joins TRBV6-1 to TRBJ1-2; D unresolved. The CDR3 has 13 amino acids. Trimming cost V 0 bases and J 7 bases, with 9 bases left between them. The germline CDR1 and CDR2 sequences are MNHNS and SASEGT. CDR3 sequence (DNA): TGTGCCAGCAGTGAAGCCAGCGTAGGTGGCTACACCTTC. It yields the protein CASSEASVGGYTF.

V and J are TRBV15 and TRBJ2-2; 8 bases line up with TRBD2. Trimming at V came to 3 bases and at J to 3 bases, leaving 3 bases not matched to a gene. The CDR3 extends over 15 amino acids. The V gene's germline CDR1 is LNHNV and CDR2 YYDKDF (reference sequence). The CDR3 protein is CATSSGGADTGELFF. The DNA for the CDR3 is TGTGCCACCAGCAGCGGGGGGGCTGACACCGGGGAGCTGTTTTTT.

The table lists this clone with a count of one. The chain uses TRBV6-1 and TRBJ2-3; D call uncertain. V was trimmed by 2 bases and J by 2 bases, leaving 8 bases between them. The CDR3 length is 14 residues. Germline-derived CDR1 and CDR2 are MNHNS and SASEGT. The CDR3 region is CASSEWAATDTQYF. CDR3 in DNA: TGTGCCAGCAGTGAATGGGCAGCCACAGATACGCAGTATTTT.

V is TRBV6-5 and J is TRBJ1-2; D not certain. The CDR3 loop spans 13 amino acids. The V gene lost 8 bases and the J gene lost 8 bases, with 18 bases spanning the gap. CDR1 and CDR2 (germline): MNHEY, SVGAGI. The CDR3, as DNA: TGTGCCAGCTCGTCGGGGAAGACGGTCGGCTACACCTTC. Amino acids: CASSSGKTVGYTF.

This clone was seen just once. This sequence joins TRBV14 and TRBJ2-7; TRBD1 aligns across 7 bases. This CDR3 has 12 residues. V trimming: 5 bases; J trimming: 8 bases; junction bases outside the gene matches: 6. Germline assignment: CDR1 SGHDN and CDR2 FVKESK. The CDR3 protein is CASSADRVKQYF. The CDR3 nucleotides are TGTGCCAGCAGCGCTGACAGGGTCAAGCAGTACTTC.

The rearrangement joins TRBV12-3 or TRBV12-4 to TRBJ1-6; a possible D gene is TRBD1 (6 bases). Between the trimmed V and J ends, which lost 3 bases and 14 bases, there was a span of 11 bases. This CDR3 is 12 amino acids long. The CDR3 DNA reads TGTGCCAGCAGTTTTGCAACAGGGACCCTCCACTTT. This codes for CASSFATGTLHF.

This clone was seen just once. The genes are TRBV9 and TRBJ2-3, with D possibly TRBD2 on 5 matching bases. Germline values: CDR1 SGDLS, CDR2 YYNGEE. The ends were cut back, 0 bases at V and 0 bases at J, with 11 bases in the middle. This CDR3 is 16 amino acids long. DNA of the CDR3: TGTGCCAGCAGCGTAGGTGTAGCGACTAGCACAGATACGCAGTATTTT. This codes for CASSVGVATSTDTQYF.

V is TRBV2 and J is TRBJ2-2, with 7 bases aligning to TRBD2. The V gene end was trimmed by 7 bases and the J gene end by 2 bases; junction bases not matched to a gene: 4. CDR1 is SNHLY, CDR2 FYNNEI, per germline. This CDR3 spans 14 amino acids. For the CDR3, the DNA is TGTGCCAGCATCCAGCGGGGAAACACCGGGGAGCTGTTTTTT. Encoded protein: CASIQRGNTGELFF.

The chain carries TRBV4-2 and TRBJ1-6, with TRBD1 as a possible D gene (6 bases). CDR3 length equals 18 residues. Trimming took 1 base from V and 5 from J, leaving 18 bases between them. CDR1 is LGHNA and CDR2 is YNFKEQ in the germline V gene. The CDR3: CASSQVRGGGHNNSPLHF. The CDR3 DNA is TGTGCCAGCAGCCAAGTTAGGGGGGGTGGGCACAATAATTCACCCCTCCACTTT.

CDR3 protein: CASSLRRQGSNQPQHF. The CDR3 DNA reads TGTGCCAGTAGTCTAAGGAGACAGGGGAGCAATCAGCCCCAGCATTTT. The chain carries TRBV19 and TRBJ1-5, with TRBD1 identical over 8 bases. CDR1 is LNHDA and CDR2 is SQIVND in the germline V gene (reference sequence). The CDR3 has 16 amino acids. V lost 5 bases, J lost 1 base, and 7 bases stayed unmatched.

The V call is TRBV7-9, the J call TRBJ2-6, with D perhaps matching TRBD1 (6 bases). Deletions cut 2 bases from V and 1 base from J, with 6 bases between. The CDR3 is made up of 15 amino acids. The germline gives CDR1 SEHNR, CDR2 FQNEAQ (reference sequence). CDR3 amino acids: CASSLRGSGANVLTF. CDR3 DNA sequence: TGTGCCAGCAGCTTAAGGGGGTCTGGGGCCAACGTCCTGACTTTC.

This clone was seen more than once but under ten times. This chain links TRBV19 with TRBJ1-1; D call uncertain. V was shortened by 2 bases and J by 1 base, with 8 bases between the two germline ends. Per germline, CDR1 LNHDA and CDR2 SQIVND (reference sequence). The CDR3 is 14 residues long. The CDR3 DNA sequence: TGTGCCAGTAGTATACAGGCCACGAACACTGAAGCTTTCTTT. It translates to CASSIQATNTEAFF.

Remarks on this clone: Different DNA sequences within this sample yield the same CDR3. V and J are TRBV15 and TRBJ1-2; no clear D. This CDR3 is 13 amino acids long. CDR1 is LNHNV, CDR2 YYDKDF, per germline (reference sequence). V gave up 1 base and J gave up 2 bases, with 5 bases separating them. CDR3 amino acids: CATSRGGNYGYTF. DNA for the CDR3: TGTGCCACCAGCAGAGGAGGAAACTATGGCTACACCTTC.

Only one count was recorded for this clone. This chain connects TRBV7-2 to TRBJ1-5; 8 bases fit TRBD1. J gave up 1 base and V 5 bases, and 4 bases lay outside the gene matches. The CDR3 runs to 15 residues. CDR1 is SGHTA, CDR2 FQGNSA, per germline. This CDR3 is CASSTGTGSNQPQHF. The CDR3 DNA is TGTGCCAGCAGCACCGGGACAGGAAGCAATCAGCCCCAGCATTTT. Filled out from reference TRBV7-2 and TRBJ1-5, the complete variable domain reads GAGVSQSPSNKVTEKGKDVELRCDPISGHTALYWYRQSLGQGLEFLIYFQGNSAPDKSGLPSDRFSAERTGGSVSTLTIQRTQQEDSAVYLCASSTGTGSNQPQHFGDGTRLSIL.

This clone appeared a single time. This rearrangement joins TRBV4-3 to TRBJ1-2, with TRBD1 as a possible D gene (6 bases). The CDR3 is made up of 14 amino acids. Germline CDR1 and CDR2: LGHNA and YSLEER. The CDR3 bases are TGCGCAGCCGGCTCCCCACCAGGGGCCGGTGGCTACACCTTC. It encodes CAAGSPPGAGGYTF.

The V and J genes are TRBV5-4 and TRBJ2-2; weak D call: TRBD2 (7 bases). The CDR3 has 15 residues. Trimming took 4 bases from V and 1 from J, leaving 11 bases between them. Germline CDR1 and CDR2: SGHNT and YYREEE (reference sequence). CDR3 DNA: TGTGCCAGCAGCCCGAGGGGGGGGAACACCGGGGAGCTGTTTTTT. Translation: CASSPRGGNTGELFF.